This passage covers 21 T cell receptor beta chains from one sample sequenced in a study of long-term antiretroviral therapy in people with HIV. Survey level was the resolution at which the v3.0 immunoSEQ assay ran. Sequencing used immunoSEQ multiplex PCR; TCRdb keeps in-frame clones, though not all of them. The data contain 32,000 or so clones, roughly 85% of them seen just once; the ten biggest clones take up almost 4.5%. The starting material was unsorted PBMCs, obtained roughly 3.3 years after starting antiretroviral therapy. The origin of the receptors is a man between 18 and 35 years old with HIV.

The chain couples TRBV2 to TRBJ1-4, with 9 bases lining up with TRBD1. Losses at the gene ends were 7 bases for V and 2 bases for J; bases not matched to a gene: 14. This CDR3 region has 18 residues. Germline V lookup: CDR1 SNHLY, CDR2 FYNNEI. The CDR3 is CASMSSFGTGRTNEKLFF. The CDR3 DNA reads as TGTGCCAGCATGTCGTCGTTCGGGACAGGGCGGACTAATGAAAAACTGTTTTTT.

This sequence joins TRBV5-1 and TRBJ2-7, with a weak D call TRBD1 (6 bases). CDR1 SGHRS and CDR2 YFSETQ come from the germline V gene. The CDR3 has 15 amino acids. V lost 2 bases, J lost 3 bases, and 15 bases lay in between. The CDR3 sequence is CASSLRRTVDYEQYF. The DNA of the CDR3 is TGCGCCAGCAGCTTAAGAAGGACAGTGGACTACGAGCAGTACTTC.

CDR3: CASSIYGTGDTEAFF. The CDR3, as DNA: TGTGCCAGTAGTATATACGGGACAGGGGACACTGAAGCTTTCTTT. This rearrangement joins TRBV19 to TRBJ1-1, with 10 bases fitting TRBD1. CDR1 is LNHDA and CDR2 is SQIVND in the germline V gene (reference sequence). This CDR3 is 15 amino acids long. V dropped 2 bases and J dropped 3; count of bases not matched to a gene: 3.

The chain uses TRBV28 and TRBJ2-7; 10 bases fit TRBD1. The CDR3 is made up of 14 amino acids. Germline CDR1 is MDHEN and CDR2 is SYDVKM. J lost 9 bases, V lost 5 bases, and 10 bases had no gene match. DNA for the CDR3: TGTGCCAGCAGTCCCCCGGGACAGGGGTTGGGGCAGTACTTC. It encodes CASSPPGQGLGQYF.

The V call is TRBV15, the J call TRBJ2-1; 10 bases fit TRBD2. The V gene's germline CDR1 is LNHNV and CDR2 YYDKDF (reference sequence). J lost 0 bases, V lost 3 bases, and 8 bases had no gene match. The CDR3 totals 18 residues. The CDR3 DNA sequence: TGTGCCACCAGCAGTTCTCGGACTAGCGGAATCTCCTACAATGAGCAGTTCTTC. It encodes CATSSSRTSGISYNEQFF. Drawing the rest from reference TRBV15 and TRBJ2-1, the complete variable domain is DAMVIQNPRYQVTQFGKPVTLSCSQTLNHNVMYWYQQKSSQAPKLLFHYYDKDFNNEADTPDNFQSRRPNTSFCFLDIRSPGLGDTAMYLCATSSSRTSGISYNEQFFGPGTRLTVL.

Here the CDR3 DNA reads TGTGCCAGCACGACAGTCTCTGGAAACACCATATATTTT. Translating it yields CASTTVSGNTIYF. The chain carries TRBV6-1 and TRBJ1-3; maybe TRBD1 (5 bases). CDR1 and CDR2 (germline): MNHNS, SASEGT. The V end was cut by 7 bases, the J end by 0 bases, with 7 bases between. The CDR3 length is 13 residues.

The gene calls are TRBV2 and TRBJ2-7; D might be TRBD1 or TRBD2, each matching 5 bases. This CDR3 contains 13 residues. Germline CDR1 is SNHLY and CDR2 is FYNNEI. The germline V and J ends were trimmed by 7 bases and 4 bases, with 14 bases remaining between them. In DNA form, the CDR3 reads TGTGCCAGCATAAGAGGGGCGAGGTACGAGCAGTACTTC. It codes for CASIRGARYEQYF.

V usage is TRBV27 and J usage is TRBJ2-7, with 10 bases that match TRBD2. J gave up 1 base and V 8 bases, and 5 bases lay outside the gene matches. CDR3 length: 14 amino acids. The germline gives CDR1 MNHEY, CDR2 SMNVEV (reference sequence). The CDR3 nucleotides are TGTGCCAGCGCCATTAGCGGGGGGTCCTACGAGCAGTACTTC. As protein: CASAISGGSYEQYF.

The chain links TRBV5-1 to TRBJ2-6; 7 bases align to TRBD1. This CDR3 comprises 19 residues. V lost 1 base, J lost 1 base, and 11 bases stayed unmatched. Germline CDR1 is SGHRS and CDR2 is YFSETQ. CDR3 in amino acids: CASSLRIDRAGSGANVLTF. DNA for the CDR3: TGCGCCAGCAGCTTGAGAATTGACAGGGCTGGTTCTGGGGCCAACGTCCTGACTTTC.

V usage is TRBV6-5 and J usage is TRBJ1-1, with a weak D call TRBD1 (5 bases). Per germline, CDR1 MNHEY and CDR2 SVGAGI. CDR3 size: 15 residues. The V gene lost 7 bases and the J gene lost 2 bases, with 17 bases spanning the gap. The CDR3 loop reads CASTRDVTSNTEAFF. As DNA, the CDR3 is TGTGCCAGCACCAGGGACGTGACCAGTAACACTGAAGCTTTCTTT.

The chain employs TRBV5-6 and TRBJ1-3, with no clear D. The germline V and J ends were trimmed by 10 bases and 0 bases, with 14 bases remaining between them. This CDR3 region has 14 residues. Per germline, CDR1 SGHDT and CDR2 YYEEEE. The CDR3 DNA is TGTGCCTCATCCCTCGACGACTCTGGAAACACCATATATTTT. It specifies CASSLDDSGNTIYF.

DNA of the CDR3: TGTGCCAGTAGTGGCAGCAGCTATGGCTACACCTTC. Residues: CASSGSSYGYTF. The chain couples TRBV19 to TRBJ1-2; D remains ambiguous. This CDR3 contains 12 residues. Between the trimmed V and J ends, which lost 5 bases and 4 bases, there was a span of 8 bases. CDR1 LNHDA and CDR2 SQIVND come from the germline V gene (reference sequence).

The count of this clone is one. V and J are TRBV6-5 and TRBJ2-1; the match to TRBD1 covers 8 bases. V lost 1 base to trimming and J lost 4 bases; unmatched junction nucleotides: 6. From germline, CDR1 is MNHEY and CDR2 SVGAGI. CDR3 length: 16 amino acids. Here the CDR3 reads CASSYLPTGDYNEQFF. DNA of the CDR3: TGTGCCAGCAGTTACTTACCGACAGGGGATTACAATGAGCAGTTCTTC.

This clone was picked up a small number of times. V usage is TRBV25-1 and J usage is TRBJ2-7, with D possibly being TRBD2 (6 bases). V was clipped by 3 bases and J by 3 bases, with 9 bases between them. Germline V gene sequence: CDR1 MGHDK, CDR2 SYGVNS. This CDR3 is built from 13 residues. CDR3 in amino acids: CASSELAYYEQYF. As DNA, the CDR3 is TGTGCCAGCAGTGAGCTAGCGTACTACGAGCAGTACTTC.

This CDR3 is CASSPRSSYEQYF. The CDR3 DNA follows: TGCGCCAGCAGCCCACGGTCCTCCTACGAGCAGTACTTC. This sequence joins TRBV5-1 and TRBJ2-7; D gene unclear. This CDR3 spans 13 amino acids. The V gene's germline CDR1 is SGHRS and CDR2 YFSETQ. Trimming shortened V by 4 bases and J by 0 bases, and 8 bases separated the two germline ends.

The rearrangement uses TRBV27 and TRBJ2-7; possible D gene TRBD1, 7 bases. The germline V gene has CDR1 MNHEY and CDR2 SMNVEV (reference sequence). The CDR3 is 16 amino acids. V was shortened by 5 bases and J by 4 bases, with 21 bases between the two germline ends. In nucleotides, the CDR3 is TGTGCCAGCAGTCCGAGTCGGGGGACAGAGTTGTACGAGCAGTACTTC. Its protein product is CASSPSRGTELYEQYF.

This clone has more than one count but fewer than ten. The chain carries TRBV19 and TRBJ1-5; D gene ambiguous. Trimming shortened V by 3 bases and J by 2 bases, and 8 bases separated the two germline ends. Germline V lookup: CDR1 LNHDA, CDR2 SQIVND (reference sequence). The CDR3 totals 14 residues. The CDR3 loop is CASSIPRGNQPQHF. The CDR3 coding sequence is TGTGCCAGTAGTATTCCACGGGGCAATCAGCCCCAGCATTTT. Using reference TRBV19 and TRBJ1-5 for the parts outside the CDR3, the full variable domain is DGGITQSPKYLFRKEGQNVTLSCEQNLNHDAMYWYRQDPGQGLRLIYYSQIVNDFQKGDIAEGYSVSREKKESFPLTVTSAQKNPTAFYLCASSIPRGNQPQHFGDGTRLSIL.

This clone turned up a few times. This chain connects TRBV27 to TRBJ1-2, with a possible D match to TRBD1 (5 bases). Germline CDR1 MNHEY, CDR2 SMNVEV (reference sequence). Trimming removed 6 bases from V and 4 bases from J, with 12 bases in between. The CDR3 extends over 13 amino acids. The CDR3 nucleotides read TGTGCCAGCAGCGACAGCGACTTCTATGGCTACACCTTC. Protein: CASSDSDFYGYTF.

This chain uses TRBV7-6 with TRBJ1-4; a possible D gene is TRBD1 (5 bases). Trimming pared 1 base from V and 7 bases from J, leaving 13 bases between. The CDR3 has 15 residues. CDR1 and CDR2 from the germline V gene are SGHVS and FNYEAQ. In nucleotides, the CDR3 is TGTGCCAGCAGCTTAGAGTGGGGAGGGACTGAAAAACTGTTTTTT. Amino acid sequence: CASSLEWGGTEKLFF. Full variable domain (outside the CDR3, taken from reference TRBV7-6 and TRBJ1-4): GAGVSQSPRYKVTKRGQDVALRCDPISGHVSLYWYRQALGQGPEFLTYFNYEAQQDKSGLPNDRFSAERPEGSISTLTIQRTEQRDSAMYRCASSLEWGGTEKLFFGSGTQLSVL.

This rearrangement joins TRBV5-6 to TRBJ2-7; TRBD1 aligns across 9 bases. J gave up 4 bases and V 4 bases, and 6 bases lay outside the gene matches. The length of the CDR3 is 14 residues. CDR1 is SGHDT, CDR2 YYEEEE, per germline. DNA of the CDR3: TGTGCCAGCAGCCGGGGACAGGGTCTTTACGAGCAGTACTTC. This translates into CASSRGQGLYEQYF.

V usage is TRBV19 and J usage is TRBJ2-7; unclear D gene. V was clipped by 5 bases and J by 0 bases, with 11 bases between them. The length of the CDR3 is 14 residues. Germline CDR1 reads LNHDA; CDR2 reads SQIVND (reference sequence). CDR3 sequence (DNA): TGTGCCAGTAGTGCCTCCCCCATCTCCTACGAGCAGTACTTC. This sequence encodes CASSASPISYEQYF.